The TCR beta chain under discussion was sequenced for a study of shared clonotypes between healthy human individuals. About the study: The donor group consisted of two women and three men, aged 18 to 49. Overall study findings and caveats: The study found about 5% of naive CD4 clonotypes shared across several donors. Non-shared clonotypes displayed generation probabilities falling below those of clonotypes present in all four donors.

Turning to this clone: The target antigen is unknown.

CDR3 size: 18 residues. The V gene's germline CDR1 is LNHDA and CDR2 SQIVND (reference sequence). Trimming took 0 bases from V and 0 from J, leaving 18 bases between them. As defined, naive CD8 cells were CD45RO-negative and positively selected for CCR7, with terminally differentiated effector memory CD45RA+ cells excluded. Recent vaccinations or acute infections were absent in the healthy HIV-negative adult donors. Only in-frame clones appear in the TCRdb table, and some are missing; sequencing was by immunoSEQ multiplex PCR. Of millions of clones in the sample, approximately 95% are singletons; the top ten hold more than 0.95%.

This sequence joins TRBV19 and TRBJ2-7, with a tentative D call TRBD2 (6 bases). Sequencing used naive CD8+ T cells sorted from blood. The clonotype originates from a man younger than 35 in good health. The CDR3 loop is CASSIDLVPSGDSYEQYF. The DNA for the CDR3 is TGTGCCAGTAGTATAGATCTCGTCCCCTCGGGGGACTCCTACGAGCAGTACTTC.